These 27 T cell receptor beta chains were sequenced from one sample in a study of CXCR3-negative and CXCR3-positive naive CD8 T cells. UMI-labeled 5' RACE yielded the TRB cDNA libraries. For each CDR3 protein, TCRdb gives one entry from its re-call of the 5' RACE reads, without DNA. This sample's clone table lists about 92,000 distinct CDR3 sequences. Specimen: naive CXCR3- CD8+ T cells from blood. Stated subset: CD45RO-CCR7+CD27+CD95- naive CD8+ T cells lacking CXCR3 (TNR3-). These receptors were obtained from a human donor in good health. Some clones in this sample may be carry-over from other donors' samples.

The chain has TRBV7-9 and TRBJ1-4. The germline CDR1 and CDR2 sequences are SEHNR and FQNEAQ (reference sequence). CDR3 length equals 13 residues. CDR3 amino acids: CASSLGVDQKLFF.

The rearrangement joins TRBV29-1 to TRBJ2-3; lacking DNA, the TRBD1 call made by TCRdb goes unchecked. This CDR3 contains 13 residues. Germline V lookup: CDR1 SQVTM, CDR2 ANQGSEA. The CDR3 loop is CSVVPGIEDTQYF.

The V and J genes are TRBV7-9 and TRBJ1-5; TCRdb designates TRBD1, a call that cannot be tested without DNA. The germline CDR1 and CDR2 sequences are SEHNR and FQNEAQ (reference sequence). The CDR3 sequence is 15 residues long. This CDR3 reads CASGLGQGGNQPQHF.

The chain links TRBV28 to TRBJ2-5; TCRdb selects TRBD1, and the lack of DNA leaves this call unchecked. Per germline, CDR1 MDHEN and CDR2 SYDVKM. This CDR3 spans 15 amino acids. CDR3 residues: CASSPYRADQETQYF. Looking up the rest from reference TRBV28 and TRBJ2-5 gives the full variable domain: DVKVTQSSRYLVKRTGEKVFLECVQDMDHENMFWYRQDPGLGLRLIYFSYDVKMKEKGDIPEGYSVSREKKERFSLILESASTNQTSMYLCASSPYRADQETQYFGPGTRLLVL.

This rearrangement joins TRBV12-3 or TRBV12-4 to TRBJ2-7; TCRdb's assignment of TRBD1 cannot be checked, as there is no DNA. The CDR3 extends over 14 amino acids. CDR3 sequence reads: CASSFEGHSYEQYF.

The V and J genes are TRBV12-3 or TRBV12-4 and TRBJ2-3; TCRdb calls TRBD2, which cannot be checked without DNA. The CDR3 contains 14 residues. CDR3 protein: CASSYAAGTDTQYF.

V gene TRBV9 combines with J gene TRBJ2-5; the D call from TCRdb, TRBD1, cannot be confirmed without DNA. Germline V gives CDR1 SGDLS, CDR2 YYNGEE. The CDR3 extends over 15 amino acids. This chain's CDR3 is CASSSQTGGRKTQYF. The full variable domain, its missing parts supplied by reference TRBV9 and TRBJ2-5, is DSGVTQTPKHLITATGQRVTLRCSPRSGDLSVYWYQQSLDQGLQFLIQYYNGEERAKGNILERFSAQQFPDLHSELNLSSLELGDSALYFCASSSQTGGRKTQYFGPGTRLLVL.

The chain couples TRBV6-2 or TRBV6-3 to TRBJ2-1; the TCRdb D gene call, TRBD1, has no DNA to confirm it. Per germline, CDR1 MNHEY and CDR2 SVGEGT. The CDR3 is made up of 17 amino acids. The CDR3: CASSYSAPTSSYNEQFF.

The CDR3: CASSVTLAGSTGELFF. The J gene is TRBJ2-2, the V gene TRBV9; lacking DNA, the TRBD2 call made by TCRdb goes unchecked. The CDR3 sequence is 16 residues long. The germline V gene has CDR1 SGDLS and CDR2 YYNGEE.

CDR3 region: CSAQAGGPNNEQFF. The chain is built from TRBV29-1 and TRBJ2-1; the D gene TCRdb calls, TRBD2, cannot be checked with no DNA. Germline loops: CDR1 SQVTM, CDR2 ANQGSEA. CDR3 size: 14 residues.

This chain connects TRBV4-2 to TRBJ2-2. Looked up from germline, CDR1 is LGHNA and CDR2 is YNFKEQ. This CDR3 has 14 amino acids. The CDR3 spells CASSQGFESGELFF.

The rearrangement uses TRBV7-3 and TRBJ2-7; TCRdb gives TRBD2 as the D gene, but with no DNA this cannot be confirmed. The length of the CDR3 is 11 residues. CDR1 and CDR2 (germline): SGHTA, FQGTGA. CDR3 amino acids: CASSRRNEQYF.

The rearrangement links TRBV11-3 to TRBJ2-1; TCRdb gives TRBD1 as the D gene, but with no DNA this cannot be confirmed. CDR3 length: 14 residues. The V gene's germline CDR1 is SGHNT and CDR2 YENEEA. CDR3: CASSHRDSINEQFF.

The chain is built from TRBV29-1 and TRBJ2-2. CDR1 and CDR2 (germline): SQVTM, ANQGSEA. This CDR3 region has 13 residues. Here the CDR3 reads CSVEFWNTGELFF.

The chain couples TRBV29-1 to TRBJ1-3; the D gene TCRdb calls, TRBD1, cannot be checked with no DNA. Germline V gives CDR1 SQVTM, CDR2 ANQGSEA. CDR3 length equals 17 residues. This CDR3 reads CSVERTGLNQAGNTIYF.

The chain employs TRBV7-9 and TRBJ1-5; the D call of TRBD1 rests on TCRdb alone, since no DNA is present to check it. CDR1 and CDR2 from the germline V gene are SEHNR and FQNEAQ (reference sequence). This CDR3 has 15 amino acids. The CDR3 is CASSIGTGDYQPQHF.

J is TRBJ1-2 and V is TRBV5-1; the TCRdb call, TRBD1, lacks DNA for checking. The length of the CDR3 is 13 residues. From germline, CDR1 is SGHRS and CDR2 YFSETQ. The CDR3 sequence: CASSHRQGDGYTF.

The chain has TRBV4-2 and TRBJ2-3. This CDR3 contains 17 residues. Germline values: CDR1 LGHNA, CDR2 YNFKEQ. CDR3 residues: CASSQDLGTSGTDTQYF.

This chain connects TRBV6-5 to TRBJ2-7; TCRdb designates TRBD1, a call that cannot be tested without DNA. This CDR3 region has 14 residues. Per germline, CDR1 MNHEY and CDR2 SVGAGI. The CDR3 sequence: CASSYLDPGDEQYF.

The rearrangement links TRBV12-3 or TRBV12-4 to TRBJ2-3. CDR3 length: 13 residues. This CDR3 reads CASSFPMSDTQYF.

V gene TRBV28 combines with J gene TRBJ2-1; the TCRdb D gene call, TRBD1, has no DNA to confirm it. CDR3 length: 14 amino acids. Germline CDR1 and CDR2: MDHEN and SYDVKM. The CDR3 region is CASLRESSYNEQFF.

This chain uses TRBV10-2 with TRBJ1-5. CDR3 length: 14 residues. The V gene's germline CDR1 is WSHSY and CDR2 SAAADI. The CDR3 loop is CASSERPGGQPQHF.

The chain uses TRBV5-5 and TRBJ2-5. This CDR3 has 15 residues. CDR1 SGHKS and CDR2 YYEKEE come from the germline V gene (reference sequence). CDR3: CASSLYTDLQETQYF.

The rearrangement joins TRBV7-9 to TRBJ2-1; TCRdb's assignment of TRBD1 cannot be checked, as there is no DNA. Germline CDR1 and CDR2: SEHNR and FQNEAQ (reference sequence). The CDR3 loop spans 13 amino acids. The CDR3 region is CASSLTGGNEQFF. Full variable domain (remainder filled in from reference TRBV7-9 and TRBJ2-1): DTGVSQNPRHKITKRGQNVTFRCDPISEHNRLYWYRQTLGQGPEFLTYFQNEAQLEKSRLLSDRFSAERPKGSFSTLEIQRTEQGDSAMYLCASSLTGGNEQFFGPGTRLTVL.

The chain couples TRBV29-1 to TRBJ2-2; absent DNA, TCRdb's TRBD1 call cannot be checked. There are 13 residues in the CDR3. Germline CDR1 and CDR2: SQVTM and ANQGSEA. This chain's CDR3 is CSVEKGGAGELFF.

The chain carries TRBV2 and TRBJ2-1; the D call of TRBD1 rests on TCRdb alone, since no DNA is present to check it. The CDR3 runs 15 residues. The germline CDR1 and CDR2 sequences are SNHLY and FYNNEI. CDR3 residues: CASSEGAGVGYEQFF. Combining the CDR3 with reference TRBV2 and TRBJ2-1 gives the whole variable domain EPEVTQTPSHQVTQMGQEVILRCVPISNHLYFYWYRQILGQKVEFLVSFYNNEISEKSEIFDDQFSVERPDGSNFTLKIRSTKLEDSAMYFCASSEGAGVGYEQFFGPGTRLTVL.

This clonotype is medium-sized by frequency. This chain connects TRBV4-3 to TRBJ1-1; TCRdb selects TRBD1, and the lack of DNA leaves this call unchecked. The CDR3 sequence is 15 residues long. Germline lookup yields CDR1 LGHNA and CDR2 YSLEER. CDR3 sequence: CASSQDGVTGTEAFF.